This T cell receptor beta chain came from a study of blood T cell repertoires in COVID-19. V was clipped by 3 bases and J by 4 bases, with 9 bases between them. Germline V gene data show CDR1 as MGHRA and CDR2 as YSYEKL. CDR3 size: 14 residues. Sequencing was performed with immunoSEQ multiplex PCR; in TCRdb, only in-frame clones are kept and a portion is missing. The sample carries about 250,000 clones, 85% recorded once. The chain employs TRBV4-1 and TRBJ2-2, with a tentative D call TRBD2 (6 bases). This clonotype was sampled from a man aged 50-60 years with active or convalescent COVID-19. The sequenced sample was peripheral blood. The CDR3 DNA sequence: TGCGCCAGCAGCCAGACCGGGGGCACCGGGGAGCTGTTTTTT. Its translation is CASSQTGGTGELFF.